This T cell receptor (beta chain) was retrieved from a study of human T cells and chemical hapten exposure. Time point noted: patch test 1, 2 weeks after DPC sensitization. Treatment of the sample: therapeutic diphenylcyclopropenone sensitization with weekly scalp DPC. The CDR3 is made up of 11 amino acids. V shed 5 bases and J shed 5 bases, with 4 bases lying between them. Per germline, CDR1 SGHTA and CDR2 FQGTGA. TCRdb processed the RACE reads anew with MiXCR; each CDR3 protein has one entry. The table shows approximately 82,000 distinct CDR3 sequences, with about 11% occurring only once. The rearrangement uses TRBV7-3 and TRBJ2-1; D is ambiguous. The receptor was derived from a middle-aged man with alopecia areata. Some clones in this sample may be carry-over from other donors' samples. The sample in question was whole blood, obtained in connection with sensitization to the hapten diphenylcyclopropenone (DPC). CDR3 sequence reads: CASSENNEQFF. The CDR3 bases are TGTGCCAGCAGCGAAAACAATGAGCAGTTCTTC. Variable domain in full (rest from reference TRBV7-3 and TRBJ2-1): GAGVSQTPSNKVTEKGKYVELRCDPISGHTALYWYRQSLGQGPEFLIYFQGTGAADDSGLPNDRFFAVRPEGSVSTLKIQRTERGDSAVYLCASSENNEQFFGPGTRLTVL.